The source of this T cell receptor (beta chain) is a study of cytomegalovirus exposure and HLA in healthy donors. Whole-study results and caveats: Relative to equally common others, HLA-associated TCR beta chains showed greater clonal expansion in a later analysis. In an earlier analysis, most TCR beta V segments were productive about 87% or about 30% of the time.

Use of 60 Vbeta and 13 Jbeta primers characterized the PCR. Per the original data handling: An analysis performed later counted about 80 million unique TCR beta chains (roughly 11 million of them shared). Profiling relied on immunoSEQ multiplex PCR, and the TCRdb table lists in-frame clones only, not all of them. That table gives V, J and clone size, and the DNA gave D and trimming. The sample carries approximately 220,000 clones, 60% to 85% recorded once. As to this clone: No antigen is known for it.

This CDR3 spans 15 amino acids. Trimming removed 5 bases from V and 4 bases from J; junction bases left unmatched: 4. CDR1 is SEHNR, CDR2 FQNEAQ, per germline (reference sequence). This clonotype was obtained from a middle-aged man in good health and CMV-seronegative. Material for sequencing was PBMCs. V and J are TRBV7-9 and TRBJ2-2; TRBD2 agrees at 10 bases. CDR3: CASSHTSGVTGELFF. CDR3 in DNA: TGTGCCAGCAGCCACACTAGCGGGGTCACCGGGGAGCTGTTTTTT.